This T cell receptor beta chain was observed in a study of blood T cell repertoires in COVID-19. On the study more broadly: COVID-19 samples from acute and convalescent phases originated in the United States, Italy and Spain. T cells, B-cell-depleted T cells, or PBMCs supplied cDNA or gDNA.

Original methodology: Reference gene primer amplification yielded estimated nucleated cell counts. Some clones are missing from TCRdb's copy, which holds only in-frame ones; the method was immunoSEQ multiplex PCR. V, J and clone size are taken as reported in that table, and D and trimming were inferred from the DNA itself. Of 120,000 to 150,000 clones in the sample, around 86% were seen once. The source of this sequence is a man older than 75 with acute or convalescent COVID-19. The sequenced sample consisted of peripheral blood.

The CDR3 spells CASSLSGRTYNEQFF. The CDR3 nucleotides are TGTGCCAGCAGTTTATCGGGGAGGACCTACAATGAGCAGTTCTTC. V gene TRBV27 combines with J gene TRBJ2-1, with D perhaps matching TRBD2 (6 bases). The V gene lost 0 bases and the J gene lost 2 bases, with 8 bases spanning the gap. Germline CDR1 and CDR2: MNHEY and SMNVEV (reference sequence). This CDR3 has 15 residues.